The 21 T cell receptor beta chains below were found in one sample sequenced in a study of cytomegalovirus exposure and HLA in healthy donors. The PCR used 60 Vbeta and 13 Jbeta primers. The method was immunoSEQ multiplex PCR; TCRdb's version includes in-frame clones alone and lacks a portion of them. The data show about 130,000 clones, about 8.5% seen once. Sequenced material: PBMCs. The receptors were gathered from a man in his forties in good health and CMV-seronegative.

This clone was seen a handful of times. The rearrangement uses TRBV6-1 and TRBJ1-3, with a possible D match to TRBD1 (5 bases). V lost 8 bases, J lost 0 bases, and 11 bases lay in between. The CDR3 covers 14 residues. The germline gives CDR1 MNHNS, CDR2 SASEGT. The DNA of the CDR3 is TGTGCCAGCTCAGCGGGGCGCTCTGGAAACACCATATATTTT. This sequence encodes CASSAGRSGNTIYF.

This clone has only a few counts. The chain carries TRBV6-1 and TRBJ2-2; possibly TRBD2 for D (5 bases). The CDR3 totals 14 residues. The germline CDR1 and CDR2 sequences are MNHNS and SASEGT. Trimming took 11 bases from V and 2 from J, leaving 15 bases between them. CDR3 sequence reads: CAGSGSFNTGELFF. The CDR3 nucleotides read TGTGCCGGGTCGGGGAGCTTTAACACCGGGGAGCTGTTTTTT.

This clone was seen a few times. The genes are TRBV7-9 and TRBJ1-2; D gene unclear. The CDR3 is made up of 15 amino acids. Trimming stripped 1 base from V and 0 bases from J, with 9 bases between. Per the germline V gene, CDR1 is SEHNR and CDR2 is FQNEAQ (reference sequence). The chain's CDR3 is CASSLGFGTNYGYTF. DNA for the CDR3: TGTGCCAGCAGCTTAGGGTTCGGGACTAACTATGGCTACACCTTC.

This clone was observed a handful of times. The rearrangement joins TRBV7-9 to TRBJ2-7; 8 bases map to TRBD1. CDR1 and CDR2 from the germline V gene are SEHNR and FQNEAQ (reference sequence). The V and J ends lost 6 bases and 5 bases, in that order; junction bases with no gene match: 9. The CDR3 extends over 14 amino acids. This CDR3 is CASSWTGKGDEQYF. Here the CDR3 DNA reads TGTGCCAGCAGTTGGACAGGGAAAGGCGACGAGCAGTACTTC.

The CDR3 nucleotides are TGTGCCAGCAGTTACAAGGGGGCGGTTGGAAACACCATATATTTT. Protein product: CASSYKGAVGNTIYF. V is TRBV6-5 and J is TRBJ1-3, with TRBD1 matching 7 bases. CDR1 MNHEY and CDR2 SVGAGI come from the germline V gene. The CDR3 is 15 residues long. Trimming at V came to 2 bases and at J to 3 bases, leaving 4 bases not matched to a gene.

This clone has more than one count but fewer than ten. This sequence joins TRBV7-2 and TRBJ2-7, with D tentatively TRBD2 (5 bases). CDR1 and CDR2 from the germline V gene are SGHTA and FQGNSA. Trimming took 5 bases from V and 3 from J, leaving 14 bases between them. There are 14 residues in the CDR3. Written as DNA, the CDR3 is TGTGCCAGCAGCCTAGACCGCGGGCTCTACGAGCAGTACTTC. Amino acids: CASSLDRGLYEQYF.

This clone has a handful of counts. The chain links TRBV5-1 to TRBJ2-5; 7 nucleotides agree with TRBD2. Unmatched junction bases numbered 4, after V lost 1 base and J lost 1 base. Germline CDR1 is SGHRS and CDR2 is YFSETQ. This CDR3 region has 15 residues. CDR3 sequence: CASSLNVAGQETQYF. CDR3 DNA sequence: TGCGCCAGCAGCTTGAATGTAGCGGGCCAAGAGACCCAGTACTTC.

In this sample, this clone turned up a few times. The CDR3 DNA reads as TGTGCCAGCAGTGACTCTAGCGGGGGCACAGATACGCAGTATTTT. Translation gives CASSDSSGGTDTQYF. The chain links TRBV6-4 to TRBJ2-3; 8 nucleotides line up with TRBD2. This CDR3 comprises 15 residues. V trimming: 0 bases; J trimming: 1 base; junction bases outside the gene matches: 0. The V gene's germline CDR1 is MRHNA and CDR2 SNTAGT.

The CDR3 DNA reads TGTGCCAGTGCACCGACAGCCAGCAATCAGCCCCAGCATTTT. Protein: CASAPTASNQPQHF. This sequence joins TRBV19 and TRBJ1-5; TRBD1 is a possible D gene (5 bases). The CDR3 contains 14 residues. V lost 8 bases to trimming and J lost 1 base, with 12 bases between them. From germline, CDR1 is LNHDA and CDR2 SQIVND (reference sequence).

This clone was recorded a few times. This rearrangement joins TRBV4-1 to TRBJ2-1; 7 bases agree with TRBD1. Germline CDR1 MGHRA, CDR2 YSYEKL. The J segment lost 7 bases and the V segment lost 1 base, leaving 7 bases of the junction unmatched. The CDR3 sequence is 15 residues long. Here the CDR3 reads CASSQGQGLGNEQFF. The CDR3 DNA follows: TGCGCCAGCAGCCAAGGACAGGGATTAGGGAATGAGCAGTTCTTC.

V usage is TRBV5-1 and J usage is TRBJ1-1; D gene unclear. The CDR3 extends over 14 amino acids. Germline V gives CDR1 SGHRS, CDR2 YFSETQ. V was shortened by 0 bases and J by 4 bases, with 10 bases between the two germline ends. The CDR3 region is CASSLEASLTEAFF. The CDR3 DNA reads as TGCGCCAGCAGCTTGGAAGCCTCACTCACTGAAGCTTTCTTT.

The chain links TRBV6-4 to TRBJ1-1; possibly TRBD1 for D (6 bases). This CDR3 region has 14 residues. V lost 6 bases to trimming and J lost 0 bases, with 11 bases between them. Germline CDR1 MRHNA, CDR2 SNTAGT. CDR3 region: CASRQGPLNTEAFF. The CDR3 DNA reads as TGTGCCAGCAGGCAGGGGCCCTTGAACACTGAAGCTTTCTTT.

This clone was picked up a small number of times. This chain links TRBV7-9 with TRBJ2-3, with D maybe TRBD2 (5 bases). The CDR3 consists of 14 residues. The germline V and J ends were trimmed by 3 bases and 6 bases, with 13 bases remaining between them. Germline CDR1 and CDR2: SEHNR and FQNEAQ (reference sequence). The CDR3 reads CASSFSLPGDTQYF. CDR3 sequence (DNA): TGTGCCAGCAGCTTCTCACTACCGGGGGATACGCAGTATTTT.

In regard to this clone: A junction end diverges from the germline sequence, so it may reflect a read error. The CDR3 bases are TGTGCCAGCAGTTTTAATGGGGCCCCTCAACACTTC. Its protein product is CASSFNGAPQHF. The rearrangement uses TRBV27 and TRBJ2-7, with D perhaps TRBD1 (5 bases). The germline gives CDR1 MNHEY, CDR2 SMNVEV (reference sequence). The CDR3 loop spans 12 amino acids.

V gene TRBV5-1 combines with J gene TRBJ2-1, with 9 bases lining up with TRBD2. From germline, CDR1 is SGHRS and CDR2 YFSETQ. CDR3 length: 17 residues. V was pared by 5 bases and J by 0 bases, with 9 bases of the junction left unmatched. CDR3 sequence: CASSISGGPSSYNEQFF. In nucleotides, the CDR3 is TGCGCCAGCAGTATTAGCGGGGGCCCGAGCTCCTACAATGAGCAGTTCTTC.

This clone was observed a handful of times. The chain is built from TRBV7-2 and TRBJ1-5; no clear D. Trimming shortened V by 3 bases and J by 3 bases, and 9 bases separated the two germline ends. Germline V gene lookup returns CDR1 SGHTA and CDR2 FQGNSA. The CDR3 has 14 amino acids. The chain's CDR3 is CASSFSIFNQPQHF. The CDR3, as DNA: TGTGCCAGCAGCTTTAGCATCTTCAATCAGCCCCAGCATTTT.

CDR3: CASSQDHGGYGYTF. DNA for the CDR3: TGCGCCAGCAGCCAAGACCACGGGGGCTATGGCTACACCTTC. V and J are TRBV4-3 and TRBJ1-2; D is possibly TRBD1 (5 bases). CDR3 length: 14 amino acids. The V end lost 0 bases, the J end lost 4 bases, and 9 bases lay between the germline ends. From germline, CDR1 is LGHNA and CDR2 YSLEER.

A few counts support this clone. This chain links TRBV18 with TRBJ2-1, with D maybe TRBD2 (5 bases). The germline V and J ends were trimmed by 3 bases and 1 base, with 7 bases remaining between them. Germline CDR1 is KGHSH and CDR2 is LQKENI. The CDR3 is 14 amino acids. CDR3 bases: TGTGCCAGCTCACCCGAGGGATCCTACAATGAGCAGTTCTTC. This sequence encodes CASSPEGSYNEQFF.

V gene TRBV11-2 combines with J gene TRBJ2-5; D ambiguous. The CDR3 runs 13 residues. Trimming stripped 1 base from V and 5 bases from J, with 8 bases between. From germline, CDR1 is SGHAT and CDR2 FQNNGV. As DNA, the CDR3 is TGTGCCAGCAGCTTAGTGCGGATGGAGACCCAGTACTTC. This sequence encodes CASSLVRMETQYF.

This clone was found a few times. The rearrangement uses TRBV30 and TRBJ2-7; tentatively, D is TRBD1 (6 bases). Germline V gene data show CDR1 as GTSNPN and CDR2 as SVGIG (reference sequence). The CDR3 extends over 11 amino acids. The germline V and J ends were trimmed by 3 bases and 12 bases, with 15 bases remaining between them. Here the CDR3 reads CAWSSRTDRYF. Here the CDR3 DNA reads TGTGCCTGGAGCAGTAGGACAGATCGGTACTTC.

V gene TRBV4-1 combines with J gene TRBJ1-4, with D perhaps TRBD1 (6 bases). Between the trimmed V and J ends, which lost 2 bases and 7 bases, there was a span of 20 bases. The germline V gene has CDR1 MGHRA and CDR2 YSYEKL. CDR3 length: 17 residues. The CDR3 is CASSQRSKGGFGEKLFF. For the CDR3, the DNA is TGCGCCAGCAGCCAACGCTCCAAAGGGGGTTTTGGTGAAAAACTGTTTTTT.